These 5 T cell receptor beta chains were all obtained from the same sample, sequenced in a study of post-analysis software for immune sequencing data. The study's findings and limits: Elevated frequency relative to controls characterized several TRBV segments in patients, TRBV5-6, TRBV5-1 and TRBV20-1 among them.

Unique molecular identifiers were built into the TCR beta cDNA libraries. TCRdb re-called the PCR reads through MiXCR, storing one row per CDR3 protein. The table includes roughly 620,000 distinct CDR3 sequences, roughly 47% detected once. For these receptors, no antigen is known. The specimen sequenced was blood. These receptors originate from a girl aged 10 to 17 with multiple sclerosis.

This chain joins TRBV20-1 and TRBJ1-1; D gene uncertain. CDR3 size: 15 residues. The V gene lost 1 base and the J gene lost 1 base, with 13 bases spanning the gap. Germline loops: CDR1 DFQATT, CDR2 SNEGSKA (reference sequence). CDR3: CSARVPGPKNTEAFF. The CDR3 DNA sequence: TGCAGTGCTAGAGTCCCCGGGCCCAAGAACACTGAAGCTTTCTTT.

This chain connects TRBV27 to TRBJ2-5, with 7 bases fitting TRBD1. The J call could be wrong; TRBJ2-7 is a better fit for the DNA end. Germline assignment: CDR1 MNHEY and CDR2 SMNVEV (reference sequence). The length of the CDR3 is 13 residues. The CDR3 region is CASSATTGAEQYF. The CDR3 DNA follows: TGTGCCAGCAGTGCAACCACAGGGGCCGAGCAGTACTTC.

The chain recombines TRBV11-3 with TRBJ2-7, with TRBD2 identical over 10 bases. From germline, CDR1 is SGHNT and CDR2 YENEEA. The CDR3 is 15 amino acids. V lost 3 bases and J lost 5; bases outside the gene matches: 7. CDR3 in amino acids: CASSFFSGRNHEQYF. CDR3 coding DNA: TGTGCCAGCAGCTTCTTTAGCGGGAGGAACCACGAGCAGTACTTC.

The CDR3 is CASGGGEETQYF. CDR3 nucleotides: TGTGCCAGCGGGGGGGGCGAAGAGACCCAGTACTTC. The rearrangement joins TRBV7-9 to TRBJ2-5, with a weak D call TRBD2 (7 bases). The V end lost 8 bases, the J end lost 3 bases, and 10 bases lay between the germline ends. The length of the CDR3 is 12 residues. Germline V gene lookup returns CDR1 SEHNR and CDR2 FQNEAQ (reference sequence).

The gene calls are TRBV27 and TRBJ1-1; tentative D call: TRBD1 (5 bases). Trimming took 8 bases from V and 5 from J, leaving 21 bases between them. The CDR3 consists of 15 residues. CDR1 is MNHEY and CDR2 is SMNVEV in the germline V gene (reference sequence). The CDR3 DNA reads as TGTGCCAGCTCCCCCGGTCAGGGTGGTAATACTGAAGCTTTCTTT. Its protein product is CASSPGQGGNTEAFF.